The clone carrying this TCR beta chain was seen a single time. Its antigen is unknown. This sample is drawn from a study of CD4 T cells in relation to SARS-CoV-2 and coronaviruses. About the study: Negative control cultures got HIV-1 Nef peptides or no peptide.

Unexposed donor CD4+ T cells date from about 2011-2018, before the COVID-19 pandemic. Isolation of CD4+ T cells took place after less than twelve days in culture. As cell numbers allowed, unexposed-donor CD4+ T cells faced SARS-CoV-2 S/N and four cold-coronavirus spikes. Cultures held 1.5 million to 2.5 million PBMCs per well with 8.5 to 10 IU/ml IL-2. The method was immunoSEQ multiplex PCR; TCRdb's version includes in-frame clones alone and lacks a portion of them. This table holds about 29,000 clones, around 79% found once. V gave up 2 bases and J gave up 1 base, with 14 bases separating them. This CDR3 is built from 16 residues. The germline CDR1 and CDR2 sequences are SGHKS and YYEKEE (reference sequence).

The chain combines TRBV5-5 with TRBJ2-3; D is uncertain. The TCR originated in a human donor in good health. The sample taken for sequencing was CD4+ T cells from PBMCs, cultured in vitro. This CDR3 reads CASSFGQTPGTDTQYF. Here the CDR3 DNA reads TGTGCCAGCAGCTTCGGGCAGACCCCGGGCACAGATACGCAGTATTTT.